The next 16 T cell receptor beta chains were all read from a single sample in a study of shared clonotypes between healthy human individuals. The method was immunoSEQ multiplex PCR; TCRdb's version includes in-frame clones alone and lacks a portion of them. The sample includes 500,000 to 650,000 clones, around three quarters of them seen just once. Sequencing was performed on PBMCs. These receptors were collected from a woman aged 40 to 50 in good health. Some clones in this sample may be carry-over from other donors' samples.

The rearrangement joins TRBV28 to TRBJ2-3; D might be TRBD1 (6 bases). V shed 3 bases and J shed 5 bases, with 15 bases lying between them. The germline gives CDR1 MDHEN, CDR2 SYDVKM. The CDR3 spans 15 residues. In nucleotides, the CDR3 is TGTGCCAGCAGTTTGCTAGGGGGAGTCAGAGATACGCAGTATTTT. Translated, it gives CASSLLGGVRDTQYF.

The J gene is TRBJ2-3, the V gene TRBV5-6; D is possibly TRBD2 (5 bases). The germline CDR1 and CDR2 sequences are SGHDT and YYEEEE. The CDR3 spans 14 residues. The V end lost 5 bases, the J end lost 0 bases, and 10 bases lay between the germline ends. CDR3 residues: CASSSGFSTDTQYF. CDR3 coding DNA: TGTGCCAGCAGTTCGGGGTTCAGCACAGATACGCAGTATTTT.

This rearrangement joins TRBV6-4 to TRBJ2-5; D is ambiguous. Trimming took off 11 bases at V and 2 bases at J, with 12 bases between the two ends. Germline V gives CDR1 MRHNA, CDR2 SNTAGT. CDR3 length: 12 residues. Here the CDR3 DNA reads TGTGCCCCCCCGTTTCCTCAAGAGACCCAGTACTTC. Encoded protein: CAPPFPQETQYF.

V and J are TRBV5-1 and TRBJ2-1; 10 bases match TRBD2. After removal of 2 bases from V and 7 bases from J, the junction contained 12 bases not matched to a gene. Germline V gene data show CDR1 as SGHRS and CDR2 as YFSETQ. The CDR3 has 17 residues. DNA of the CDR3: TGCGCCAGCAGCTTCAGGGGTCTAGCGGGGGAAGAAAATGAGCAGTTCTTC. Residues: CASSFRGLAGEENEQFF.

Details on this clone: This likely reflects a read error, since a far larger clone is one base away. The chain has TRBV30 and TRBJ1-1, with D maybe TRBD1 (6 bases). Germline CDR1 GTSNPN, CDR2 SVGIG (reference sequence). This CDR3 is built from 13 residues. V was cut by 8 bases and J by 1 base, with 14 bases left in between. As DNA, the CDR3 is TGTGCCCGGACAGCTGGTAGGAACACTGAAGCTTTCTTT. As protein: CARTAGRNTEAFF.

J is TRBJ2-7 and V is TRBV18; D possibly corresponds to TRBD2 (6 bases). The germline CDR1 and CDR2 sequences are KGHSH and LQKENI. The CDR3 length is 15 residues. V gave up 3 bases and J gave up 2 bases, with 14 bases separating them. CDR3 residues: CASSPPSVPTYEQYF. In DNA, the CDR3 is TGTGCCAGCTCACCGCCTAGCGTACCCACCTACGAGCAGTACTTC.

This clone has a handful of counts. V and J are TRBV4-3 and TRBJ1-1; weak D call: TRBD1 (6 bases). CDR3 length: 13 amino acids. Germline V gene lookup returns CDR1 LGHNA and CDR2 YSLEER. Trimming removed 4 bases at V and 4 bases at J, with 10 bases between. The chain's CDR3 is CASSRQEITEAFF. The CDR3 coding sequence is TGCGCCAGCAGCCGACAGGAGATCACTGAAGCTTTCTTT.

This chain connects TRBV19 to TRBJ2-2, with no clear D. Deletions cut 10 bases from V and 3 bases from J, with 12 bases between. CDR1 LNHDA and CDR2 SQIVND come from the germline V gene (reference sequence). The CDR3 has 13 residues. The CDR3 loop is CATRPSYTGELFF. CDR3 nucleotides: TGTGCCACCCGGCCCTCCTACACCGGGGAGCTGTTTTTT.

With respect to this clone: Other nucleotide sequences from this sample produce the same CDR3. The rearrangement uses TRBV27 and TRBJ2-7; a possible D gene is TRBD1 (6 bases). There are 12 residues in the CDR3. Germline CDR1 reads MNHEY; CDR2 reads SMNVEV (reference sequence). Trimming stripped 6 bases from V and 4 bases from J, with 10 bases between. CDR3 DNA: TGTGCCAGCAGGGCGACAGGATACGAGCAGTACTTC. Its protein product is CASRATGYEQYF.

This rearrangement joins TRBV5-4 to TRBJ1-5; possibly TRBD1 for D (5 bases). V lost 0 bases and J lost 5, with 12 bases in between. The CDR3 consists of 15 residues. CDR1 SGHNT and CDR2 YYREEE come from the germline V gene (reference sequence). The CDR3 region is CASSLGGRPDQPQHF. Here the CDR3 DNA reads TGTGCCAGCAGCTTGGGGGGACGGCCAGATCAGCCCCAGCATTTT.

The chain carries TRBV7-9 and TRBJ1-2, with D perhaps matching TRBD1 (5 bases). V was cut by 5 bases and J by 2 bases, with 15 bases left in between. The CDR3 consists of 15 residues. CDR1 SEHNR and CDR2 FQNEAQ come from the germline V gene (reference sequence). CDR3 in DNA: TGTGCCAGCAGCCCCGCCGGGACCACGAACTATGGCTACACCTTC. Amino acids: CASSPAGTTNYGYTF.

This clone showed up just once. The chain is built from TRBV28 and TRBJ1-4; possibly TRBD1 for D (5 bases). Trimming shortened V by 7 bases and J by 8 bases, and 20 bases separated the two germline ends. The CDR3 loop spans 15 amino acids. Germline lookup yields CDR1 MDHEN and CDR2 SYDVKM. In DNA, the CDR3 is TGTGCCAGCACCATCCCCGGGAGGGGAGGAGAAAAACTGTTTTTT. Translated, it gives CASTIPGRGGEKLFF.

The CDR3 nucleotides are TGTGCCGCCGGAGGAGGGCAAGAGACCCAGTACTTC. Its translation is CAAGGGQETQYF. V and J are TRBV6-6 and TRBJ2-5, with TRBD2 as a possible D gene (6 bases). Germline V gene lookup returns CDR1 MNHNY and CDR2 SVGAGI (reference sequence). This CDR3 contains 12 residues. Deletions cut 11 bases from V and 2 bases from J, with 12 bases between.

The chain employs TRBV6-4 and TRBJ2-2; no clear D. The CDR3 runs to 13 residues. Germline V gives CDR1 MRHNA, CDR2 SNTAGT. V lost 5 bases, J lost 0 bases, and 4 bases lay in between. The CDR3 DNA follows: TGTGCCAGCAGTAGGACGAACACCGGGGAGCTGTTTTTT. Protein sequence: CASSRTNTGELFF.

The rearrangement joins TRBV19 to TRBJ2-7; tentative D call: TRBD1 (6 bases). CDR3 length: 15 residues. Germline-derived CDR1 and CDR2 are LNHDA and SQIVND (reference sequence). The V and J ends lost 4 bases and 4 bases respectively, with 17 bases between them. CDR3 amino acids: CASSKQGPLGYEQYF. CDR3 nucleotides: TGTGCCAGTAGTAAACAGGGCCCTCTGGGATACGAGCAGTACTTC.

Turning to this clone: It differs at one base from a far larger clone, so likely a read error. The chain is built from TRBV29-1 and TRBJ1-1; no clear D. The CDR3 is 14 residues long. The germline gives CDR1 SQVTM, CDR2 ANQGSEA. CDR3 sequence reads: CSVVLTRGGIESFF. CDR3 in DNA: TGCAGCGTTGTCCTAACCCGGGGTGGGATTGAATCTTTCTTT.